This T cell receptor beta chain was sequenced during a study of T cells after yellow fever vaccination (dated by TCRdb to between 2018 and 2021). About the investigation overall: The SMART-Seq v4 Ultra Low Input RNA kit was used to prepare libraries from fractions with low cell numbers. Two healthy male donors, one aged 18 to 30 and one aged 30 to 40 years, were included in the cohort. Blood was collected at multiple timepoints before and after primary and secondary immunization, and bulk PBMC replicates and cell subsets were isolated. To follow T-cell clones before and after primary and booster YFV17D yellow fever vaccination, bulk TCR alpha and beta repertoires were sequenced over time.

TCR cDNA was synthesized by 5'RACE template switching, which introduced a universal primer site and unique molecular identifiers. Priming of cDNA synthesis was performed from both the TCR alpha and TCR beta constant segments. Library amplification used two PCR steps, and the second PCR step added sample barcodes and sequencing adapters. Sequencing of libraries was performed on Illumina HiSeq 2500 (2x100 bp) or NovaSeq (2x150 bp). The original methods were these. MIGEC handled demultiplexing of reads and collapsing into UMI consensus sequences, while MiXCR performed V(D)J alignment. Vaccine-responding clonotypes were defined with edgeR using replicate PBMC samples, requiring FDR below 0.01 and a log2 fold change above 5 up to day 15. CD4 or CD8 identity was assigned to each bulk clonotype according to whether the clonotype was present at higher abundance in the sequenced CD4 repertoire or the sequenced CD8 repertoire. TCRdb applied fastp at Q25 and MiXCR to the public reads, then kept only in-frame beta chains. Rows merge per CDR3 protein into single entries with the most common DNA and genes. Here the V and J calls rest on TCRdb's processing, not on the authors' analysis. For this sample there are a few hundred thousand distinct CDR3 sequences; 17% appear just once. The biggest ten clones account for 17% of the sample.

The intended sense of this specimen's treatment or condition label: live attenuated yellow fever vaccine strain. At every blood-draw timepoint, two biological replicates of bulk PBMCs were collected. A standard Ficoll-Paque protocol was used to isolate PBMCs from peripheral blood. RNA was extracted with TriZol from bulk PBMCs, CD4 and CD8 fractions, and dextramer-positive and dextramer-negative fractions. The CDR3 sequence holds 17 residues, the cysteine and phenylalanine included. Only CDR3 DNA is held: 51 bases, read in frame from base 1. The V and J ends are trimmed by 0 bases and 5 bases, leaving 17 bases between them. The germline V gene provides CDR1 LGHNA and CDR2 YSLEER. Comments on this clonotype: Its antigen is not yet known. No clone much larger than this one lies a single base away; base qualities are absent.

General study outcomes and caveats: Compared with the primary T-cell response, the secondary T-cell response was faster but weaker, reaching its peak on day 5 rather than on day 15. A small fraction of clonotypes appeared in both the CD4 and CD8 compartments, likely as a result of convergent recombination. The study included only two donors, which limits how far the findings can be generalized. Computational filtering was needed because FACS-sorted repertoires could contain abundant contaminating clonotypes from the bulk population. Most clones expanded after primary vaccination were re-detected after the booster (approximately 96% of CD4 and approximately 88% of CD8), suggesting broad memory maintenance.

The source was PBMCs, collected about 5 days after the first yellow fever vaccination. The sequence was collected from a man aged 18 to 29 who received the YFV17D yellow fever vaccine. This chain joins TRBV4-3 to TRBJ1-5; the D gene cannot be named for sure. The sequenced DNA: TGCGCCAGCAGCCAAGAATTTGGACTCCAAGTCGATCAGCCCCAGCATTTT. Translated, this is CASSQEFGLQVDQPQHF.